The source of this TCR beta chain is a study of blood T cell repertoires in COVID-19. Recovered Cohort 3 donors showed two negative PCRs, clearance, or symptom resolution. Sequencing was performed with immunoSEQ multiplex PCR; in TCRdb, only in-frame clones are kept and a portion is missing. The sample records some 420,000 clones, approximately 90% being singletons. From germline, CDR1 is MDHEN and CDR2 SYDVKM. This CDR3 spans 15 amino acids. The J segment lost 1 base and the V segment lost 9 bases, leaving 10 bases of the junction unmatched. This clone was observed a single time. Sequencing was performed on PBMCs or T cells enriched from blood (not recorded which). The receptor was derived from a man aged 30 to 45 who had recovered from COVID-19. The rearrangement uses TRBV28 and TRBJ1-1; 8 bases are a match to TRBD1. The CDR3 nucleotides read TGTGCCAGTCTAGAAAACAGGGGGGGGAACACTGAAGCTTTCTTT. As protein: CASLENRGGNTEAFF.